Listed below are T cell receptor beta chains from one sample, sequenced in a study of T cells in localized non-small cell lung cancer. Sequencing used immunoSEQ multiplex PCR; TCRdb keeps in-frame clones, though not all of them. Of tens of thousands of clones in the sample, approximately 78% were seen once. The sequencing used peripheral blood, collected before any cancer treatment. The receptors were gathered from a woman aged 35 to 75 with stage I lung adenocarcinoma. CDR3s include the opening cysteine and the closing phenylalanine or tryptophan. The D gene is left open where the match is weak. Some rows mark clone size as missing; the rest say once, few, many or name a class of expanded clone.

14	TRBV6-5	TRBJ1-1	NA	NA	TGTGCCAGCAGTTACCCCGGGGGGGGCGCTGAAGCTTTCTTT	CASSYPGGGAEAFF
16	TRBV4-1	TRBJ2-7	TRBD1	NA	TGCGCCAGCAGCCAGGAAGGTCGGACAGGGCGCTACGAGCAGTACTTC	CASSQEGRTGRYEQYF
12	TRBV19	TRBJ2-4	NA	NA	TGTGCCAGTCAGGCAGACCAAAACATTCAGTACTTC	CASQADQNIQYF
14	TRBV30	TRBJ1-1	NA	few	TGTGCCTGGAGTTTTTACAGGAAGAACACTGAAGCTTTCTTT	CAWSFYRKNTEAFF
14	TRBV15	TRBJ1-2	NA	NA	TGTGCCACCAGCAGACTGGATACAGGGAATGGCTACACCTTC	CATSRLDTGNGYTF
15	TRBV5-6	TRBJ1-1	NA	NA	TGTGCCAGCAGCTTGGGGCAGTGGCTTTATACTGAAGCTTTCTTT	CASSLGQWLYTEAFF
13	TRBV19	TRBJ1-2	NA	NA	TGTGCCAGTAGTAGGTGGGGCTCCTATGGCTACACCTTC	CASSRWGSYGYTF
14	TRBV11-3	TRBJ2-3	NA	few	TGTGCCAGCAGCTTAGGGTTAGCGGTAGATACGCAGTATTTT	CASSLGLAVDTQYF
15	TRBV29-1	TRBJ2-7	NA	NA	TGCAGCGTTGCACGACCAGGGAGAAGTTTTTACGAGCAGTACTTC	CSVARPGRSFYEQYF
12	TRBV6-6	TRBJ2-7	NA	NA	TGTGCCAGCAGTCCTAAAACCTACGAGCAGTACTTC	CASSPKTYEQYF
15	TRBV5-1	TRBJ2-2	TRBD2	medium-sized	TGCGCCAGCAGCCTTAGCGGGGGTAACACCGGGGAGCTGTTTTTT	CASSLSGGNTGELFF
14	TRBV27	TRBJ1-1	NA	NA	TGTGCCAGCGGCGGGCCGGGATTTTACACTGAAGCTTTCTTT	CASGGPGFYTEAFF
11	TRBV20-1	TRBJ1-2	NA	NA	TGCAGTGCTCCAAAGTTTCCTGGCTACACCTTC	CSAPKFPGYTF
14	TRBV15	TRBJ1-5	NA	NA	TGTGCCACCGATGACGGGGTAGCTAATCAGCCCCAGCATTTT	CATDDGVANQPQHF